This paragraph covers one T cell receptor (beta chain) sequence. Generated by immunoSEQ multiplex PCR, the TCRdb table keeps only in-frame clones and is missing some. Of fewer than 45,000 clones listed, around 93% are singletons. This record comes from a study of T cell changes during pregnancy in multiple sclerosis. The J segment lost 6 bases and the V segment lost 2 bases, leaving 5 bases of the junction unmatched. This CDR3 has 14 residues. Germline assignment: CDR1 SGHDT and CDR2 YYEEEE. Material: CD8+ T cells from peripheral blood mononuclear cells, obtained in the third trimester of pregnancy. The clonotype was recovered from a female donor with multiple sclerosis, enrolled in a pregnancy study. This rearrangement joins TRBV5-6 to TRBJ2-1, with 7 nucleotides matching TRBD1. This chain's CDR3 is CASSFGTAINEQFF. CDR3 sequence (DNA): TGTGCCAGCAGCTTTGGGACAGCAATCAATGAGCAGTTCTTC.